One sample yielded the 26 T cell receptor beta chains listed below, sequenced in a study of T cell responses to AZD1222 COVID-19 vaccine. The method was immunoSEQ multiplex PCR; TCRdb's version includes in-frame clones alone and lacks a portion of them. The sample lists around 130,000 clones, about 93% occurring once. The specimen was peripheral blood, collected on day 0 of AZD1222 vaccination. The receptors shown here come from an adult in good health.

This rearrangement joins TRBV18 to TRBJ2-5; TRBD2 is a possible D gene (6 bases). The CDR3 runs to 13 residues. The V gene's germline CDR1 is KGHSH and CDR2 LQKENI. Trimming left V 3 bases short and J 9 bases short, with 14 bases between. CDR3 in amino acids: CASSPTAGKAQYF. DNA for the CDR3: TGTGCCAGCTCACCTACGGCGGGGAAGGCCCAGTACTTC.

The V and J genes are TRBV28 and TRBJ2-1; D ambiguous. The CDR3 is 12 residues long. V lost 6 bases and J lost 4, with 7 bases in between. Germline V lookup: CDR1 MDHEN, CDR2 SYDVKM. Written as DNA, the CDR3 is TGTGCCAGCAGCGTTTATTACAATGAGCAGTTCTTC. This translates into CASSVYYNEQFF.

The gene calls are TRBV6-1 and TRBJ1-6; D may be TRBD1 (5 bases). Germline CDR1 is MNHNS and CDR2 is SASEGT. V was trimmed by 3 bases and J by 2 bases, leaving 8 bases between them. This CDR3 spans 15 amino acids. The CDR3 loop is CASSEQDTYNSPLHF. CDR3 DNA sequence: TGTGCCAGCAGTGAGCAGGACACCTATAATTCACCCCTCCACTTT.

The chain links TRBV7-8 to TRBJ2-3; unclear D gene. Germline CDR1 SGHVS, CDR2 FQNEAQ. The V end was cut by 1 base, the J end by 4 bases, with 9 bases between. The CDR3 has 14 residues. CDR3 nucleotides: TGTGCCAGCAGCTTAGGAGTAGAGTCAGATACGCAGTATTTT. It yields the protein CASSLGVESDTQYF.

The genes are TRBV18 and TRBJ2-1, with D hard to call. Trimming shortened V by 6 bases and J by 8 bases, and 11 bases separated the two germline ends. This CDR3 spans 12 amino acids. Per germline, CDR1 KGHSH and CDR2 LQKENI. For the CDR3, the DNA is TGTGCCAGCTCCCAGCAGTCGGATGAGCAGTTCTTC. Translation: CASSQQSDEQFF.

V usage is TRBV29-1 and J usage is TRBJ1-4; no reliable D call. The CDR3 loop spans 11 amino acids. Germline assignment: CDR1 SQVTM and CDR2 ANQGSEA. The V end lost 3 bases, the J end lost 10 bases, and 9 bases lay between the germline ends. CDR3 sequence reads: CSVEKTRKLFF. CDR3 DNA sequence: TGCAGCGTTGAGAAGACCAGAAAACTGTTTTTT.

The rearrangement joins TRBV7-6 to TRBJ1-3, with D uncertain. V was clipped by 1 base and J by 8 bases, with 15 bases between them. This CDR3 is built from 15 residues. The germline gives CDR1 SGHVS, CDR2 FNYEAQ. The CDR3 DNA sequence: TGTGCCAGCAGCTTAGGGGTCGGGTTTGGCGACACCATATATTTT. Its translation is CASSLGVGFGDTIYF. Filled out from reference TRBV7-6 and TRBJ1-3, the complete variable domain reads GAGVSQSPRYKVTKRGQDVALRCDPISGHVSLYWYRQALGQGPEFLTYFNYEAQQDKSGLPNDRFSAERPEGSISTLTIQRTEQRDSAMYRCASSLGVGFGDTIYFGEGSWLTVV.

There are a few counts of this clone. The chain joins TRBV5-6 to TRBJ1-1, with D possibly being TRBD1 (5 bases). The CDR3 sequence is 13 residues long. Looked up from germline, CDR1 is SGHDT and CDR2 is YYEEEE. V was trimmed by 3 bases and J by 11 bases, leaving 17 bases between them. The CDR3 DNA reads TGTGCCAGCAGCTCCACAGGCGGGGTTGCTGCTTTCTTT. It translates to CASSSTGGVAAFF.

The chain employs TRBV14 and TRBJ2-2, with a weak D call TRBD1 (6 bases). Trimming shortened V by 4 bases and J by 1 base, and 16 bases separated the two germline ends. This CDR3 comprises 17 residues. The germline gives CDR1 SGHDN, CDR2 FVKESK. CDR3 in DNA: TGTGCCAGCAGCCTTAAGGGGGTCTACATGAACACCGGGGAGCTGTTTTTT. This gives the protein CASSLKGVYMNTGELFF. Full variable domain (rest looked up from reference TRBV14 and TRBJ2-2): EAGVTQFPSHSVIEKGQTVTLRCDPISGHDNLYWYRRVMGKEIKFLLHFVKESKQDESGMPNNRFLAERTGGTYSTLKVQPAELEDSGVYFCASSLKGVYMNTGELFFGEGSRLTVL.

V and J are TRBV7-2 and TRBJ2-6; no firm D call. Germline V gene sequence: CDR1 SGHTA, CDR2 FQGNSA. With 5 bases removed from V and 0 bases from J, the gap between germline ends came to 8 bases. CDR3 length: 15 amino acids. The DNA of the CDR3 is TGTGCCAGCAGCCCGATCTTCTCTGGGGCCAACGTCCTGACTTTC. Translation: CASSPIFSGANVLTF.

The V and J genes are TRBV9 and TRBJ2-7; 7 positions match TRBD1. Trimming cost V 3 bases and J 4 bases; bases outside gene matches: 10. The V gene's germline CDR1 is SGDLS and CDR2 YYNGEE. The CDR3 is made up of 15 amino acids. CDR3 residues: CASSATGTAFYEQYF. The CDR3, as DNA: TGTGCCAGCAGCGCGACCGGGACAGCCTTTTACGAGCAGTACTTC.

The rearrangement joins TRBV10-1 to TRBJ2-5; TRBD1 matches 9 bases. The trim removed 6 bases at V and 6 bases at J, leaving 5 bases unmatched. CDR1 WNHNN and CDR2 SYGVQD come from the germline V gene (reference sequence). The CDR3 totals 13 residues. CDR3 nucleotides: TGCGCCAGCAGCTTACAGGGGGCAAAGACCCAGTACTTC. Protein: CASSLQGAKTQYF.

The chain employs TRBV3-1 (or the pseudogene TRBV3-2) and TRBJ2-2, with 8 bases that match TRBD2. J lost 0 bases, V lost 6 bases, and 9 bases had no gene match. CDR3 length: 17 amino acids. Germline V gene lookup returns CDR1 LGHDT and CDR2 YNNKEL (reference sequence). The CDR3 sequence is CASRPLRGAANTGELFF. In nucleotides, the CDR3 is TGTGCCAGCAGACCCCTGCGGGGGGCGGCGAACACCGGGGAGCTGTTTTTT.

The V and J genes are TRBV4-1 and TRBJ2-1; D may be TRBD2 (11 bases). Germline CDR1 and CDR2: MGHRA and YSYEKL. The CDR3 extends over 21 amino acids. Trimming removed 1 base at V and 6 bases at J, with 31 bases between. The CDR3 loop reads CASSQGIDRGRLAGGSNEQFF. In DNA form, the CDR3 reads TGCGCCAGCAGCCAAGGCATCGACAGGGGGCGGCTAGCGGGAGGAAGCAATGAGCAGTTCTTC.

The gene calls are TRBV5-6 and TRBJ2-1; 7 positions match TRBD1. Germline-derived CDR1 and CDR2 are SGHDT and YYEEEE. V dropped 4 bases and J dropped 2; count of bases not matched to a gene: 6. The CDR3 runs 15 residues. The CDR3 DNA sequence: TGTGCCAGCAGCCGTGTAGGGGGCGCCTACAATGAGCAGTTCTTC. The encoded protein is CASSRVGGAYNEQFF.

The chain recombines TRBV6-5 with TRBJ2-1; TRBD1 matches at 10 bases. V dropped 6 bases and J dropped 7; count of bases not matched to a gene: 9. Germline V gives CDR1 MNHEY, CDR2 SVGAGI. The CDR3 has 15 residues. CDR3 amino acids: CASRYDRGLRNEQFF. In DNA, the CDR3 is TGTGCCAGCAGATACGACAGGGGGCTTAGAAATGAGCAGTTCTTC.

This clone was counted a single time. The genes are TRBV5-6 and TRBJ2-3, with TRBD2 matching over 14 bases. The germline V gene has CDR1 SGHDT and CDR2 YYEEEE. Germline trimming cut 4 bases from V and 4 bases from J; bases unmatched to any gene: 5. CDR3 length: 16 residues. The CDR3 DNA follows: TGTGCCAGCAGCCGGGTGGGACTAGCGGGAGCAGATACGCAGTATTTT. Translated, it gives CASSRVGLAGADTQYF.

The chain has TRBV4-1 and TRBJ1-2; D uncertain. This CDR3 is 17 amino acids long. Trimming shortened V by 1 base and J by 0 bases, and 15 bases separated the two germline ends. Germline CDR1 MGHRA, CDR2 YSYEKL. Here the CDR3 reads CASSQVVVDGANYGYTF. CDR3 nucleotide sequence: TGCGCCAGCAGCCAAGTGGTCGTGGACGGTGCTAACTATGGCTACACCTTC.

CDR3: CASSLMGTTSNSPLHF. CDR3 nucleotides: TGTGCCAGCAGCTTAATGGGGACAACCAGTAATTCACCCCTCCACTTT. The chain uses TRBV7-9 and TRBJ1-6; a possible D gene is TRBD1 (6 bases). The germline V gene has CDR1 SEHNR and CDR2 FQNEAQ (reference sequence). V lost 2 bases to trimming and J lost 6 bases, with 14 bases between them. The CDR3 is 16 amino acids.

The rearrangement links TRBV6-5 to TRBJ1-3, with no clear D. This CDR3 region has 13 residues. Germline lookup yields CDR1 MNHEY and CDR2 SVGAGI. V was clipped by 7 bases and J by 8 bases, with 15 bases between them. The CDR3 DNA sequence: TGTGCCAGCACCTATTCGGAAGGATACACCATATATTTT. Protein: CASTYSEGYTIYF.

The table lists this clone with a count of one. The CDR3 DNA sequence: TGTGCCAGCAGCCACGGGACTAGCGGATACACCGGGGAGCTGTTTTTT. Translating gives CASSHGTSGYTGELFF. This chain links TRBV11-3 with TRBJ2-2, with 11 bases that match TRBD2. This CDR3 spans 16 amino acids. The germline V gene encodes CDR1 SGHNT and CDR2 YENEEA. V shed 5 bases, J shed 3 bases, and the junction held 5 bases outside the gene matches.

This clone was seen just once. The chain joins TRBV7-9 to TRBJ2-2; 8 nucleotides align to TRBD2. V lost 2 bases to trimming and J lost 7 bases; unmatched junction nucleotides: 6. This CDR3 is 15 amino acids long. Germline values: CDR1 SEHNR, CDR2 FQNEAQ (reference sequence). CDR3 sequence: CASSLTSGAGGELFF. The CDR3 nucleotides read TGTGCCAGCAGCTTAACTAGCGGTGCTGGCGGGGAGCTGTTTTTT.

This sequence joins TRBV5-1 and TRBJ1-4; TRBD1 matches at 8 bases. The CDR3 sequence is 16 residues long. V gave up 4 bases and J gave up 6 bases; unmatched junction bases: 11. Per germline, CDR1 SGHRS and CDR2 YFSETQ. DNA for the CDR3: TGCGCCAGCAGCCCAGGACGGACAGGGCTTTATGAAAAACTGTTTTTT. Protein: CASSPGRTGLYEKLFF.

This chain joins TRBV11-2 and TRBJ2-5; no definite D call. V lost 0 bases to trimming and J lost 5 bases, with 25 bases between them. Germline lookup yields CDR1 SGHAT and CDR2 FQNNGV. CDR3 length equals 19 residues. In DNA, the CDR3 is TGTGCCAGCAGCTTAGACGTTTTGGCCTCCCGGATGGTACGGGAGACCCAGTACTTC. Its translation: CASSLDVLASRMVRETQYF. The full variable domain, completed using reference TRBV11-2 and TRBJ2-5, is EAGVAQSPRYKIIEKRQSVAFWCNPISGHATLYWYQQILGQGPKLLIQFQNNGVVDDSQLPKDRFSAERLKGVDSTLKIQPAKLEDSAVYLCASSLDVLASRMVRETQYFGPGTRLLVL.

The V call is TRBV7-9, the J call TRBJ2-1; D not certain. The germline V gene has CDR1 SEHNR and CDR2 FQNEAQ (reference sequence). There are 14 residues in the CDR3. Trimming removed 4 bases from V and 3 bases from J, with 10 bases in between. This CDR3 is CASSSLADYNEQFF. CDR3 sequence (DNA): TGTGCCAGCAGCTCTCTGGCAGACTACAATGAGCAGTTCTTC. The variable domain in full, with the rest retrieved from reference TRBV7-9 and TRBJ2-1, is DTGVSQNPRHKITKRGQNVTFRCDPISEHNRLYWYRQTLGQGPEFLTYFQNEAQLEKSRLLSDRFSAERPKGSFSTLEIQRTEQGDSAMYLCASSSLADYNEQFFGPGTRLTVL.

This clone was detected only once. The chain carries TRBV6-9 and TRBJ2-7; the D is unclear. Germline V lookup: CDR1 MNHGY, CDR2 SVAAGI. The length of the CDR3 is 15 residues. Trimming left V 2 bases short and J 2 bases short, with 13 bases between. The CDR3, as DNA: TGTGCCAGCAGTTATCCGAGGTCTCAACCCTACGAGCAGTACTTC. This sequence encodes CASSYPRSQPYEQYF.